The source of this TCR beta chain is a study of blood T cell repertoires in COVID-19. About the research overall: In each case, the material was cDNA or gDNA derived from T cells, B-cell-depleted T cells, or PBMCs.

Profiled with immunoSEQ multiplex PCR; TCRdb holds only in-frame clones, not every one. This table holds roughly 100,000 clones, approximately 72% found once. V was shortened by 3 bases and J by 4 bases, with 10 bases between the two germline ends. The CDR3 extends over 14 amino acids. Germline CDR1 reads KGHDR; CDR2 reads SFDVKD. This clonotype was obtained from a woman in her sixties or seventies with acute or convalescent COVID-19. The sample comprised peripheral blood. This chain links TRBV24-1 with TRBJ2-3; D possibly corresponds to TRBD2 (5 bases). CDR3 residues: CATSDTGKADTQYF. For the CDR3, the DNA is TGTGCCACCAGTGATACGGGGAAGGCAGATACGCAGTATTTT.